Included here is one TCR beta chain sequence, with context. Its antigen is undetermined. This sequence may be a read error, since a much larger clone differs from it by one base. RNA transcripts served as template for amplifying TCR beta CDR3 sequences. HTBI-primed first-round RT-PCR preceded second-round multiplex PCR. Each CDR3 protein is one row after TCRdb ran MiXCR on the multiplex PCR reads. The sample contains almost 750,000 distinct CDR3 sequences, roughly 41% of which appear only once. These data originate in a study of Graves' ophthalmopathy and Graves' hyperthyroidism. Findings and limits, study-wide: A roughly 80% specificity and 85% to 90% sensitivity were achieved by a 13-signature model that separated ophthalmopathy from stable hyperthyroidism.

Moderate-to-severe activity, CAS ≥3, NOSPECS ≥4 and a duration under 3 months were seen in donors with ophthalmopathy. Serum thyroxine and TRAb, along with clinical symptoms, thyroid ultrasound and orbital computed tomography, were what diagnosis relied on. The germline V gene encodes CDR1 SNHLY and CDR2 FYNNEI. Trimming stripped 7 bases from V and 3 bases from J, with 16 bases between. The CDR3 loop spans 14 amino acids. This chain uses TRBV2 with TRBJ2-7; D not certain. The clonotype was recovered from an adult man with Graves' ophthalmopathy. Material: peripheral blood. CDR3 in DNA: TGTGCCAGCAATGAGCTAAGGAGCTACTACGAGCAGTACTTC. It specifies CASNELRSYYEQYF.